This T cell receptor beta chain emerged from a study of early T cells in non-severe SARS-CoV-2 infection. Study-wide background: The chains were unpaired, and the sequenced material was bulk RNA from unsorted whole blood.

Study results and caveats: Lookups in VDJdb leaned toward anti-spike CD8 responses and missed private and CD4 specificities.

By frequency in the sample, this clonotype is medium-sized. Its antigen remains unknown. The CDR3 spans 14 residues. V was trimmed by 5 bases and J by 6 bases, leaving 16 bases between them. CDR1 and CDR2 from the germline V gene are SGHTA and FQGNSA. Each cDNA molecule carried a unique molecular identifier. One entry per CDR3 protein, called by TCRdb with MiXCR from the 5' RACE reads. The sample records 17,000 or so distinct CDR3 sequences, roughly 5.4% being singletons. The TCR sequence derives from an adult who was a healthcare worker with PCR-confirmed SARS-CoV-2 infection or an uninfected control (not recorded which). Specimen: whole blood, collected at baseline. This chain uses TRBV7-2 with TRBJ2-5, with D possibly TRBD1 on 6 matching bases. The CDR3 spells CASSPGTRGKTQYF. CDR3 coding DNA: TGTGCCAGCAGCCCAGGGACCAGGGGAAAGACCCAGTACTTC.